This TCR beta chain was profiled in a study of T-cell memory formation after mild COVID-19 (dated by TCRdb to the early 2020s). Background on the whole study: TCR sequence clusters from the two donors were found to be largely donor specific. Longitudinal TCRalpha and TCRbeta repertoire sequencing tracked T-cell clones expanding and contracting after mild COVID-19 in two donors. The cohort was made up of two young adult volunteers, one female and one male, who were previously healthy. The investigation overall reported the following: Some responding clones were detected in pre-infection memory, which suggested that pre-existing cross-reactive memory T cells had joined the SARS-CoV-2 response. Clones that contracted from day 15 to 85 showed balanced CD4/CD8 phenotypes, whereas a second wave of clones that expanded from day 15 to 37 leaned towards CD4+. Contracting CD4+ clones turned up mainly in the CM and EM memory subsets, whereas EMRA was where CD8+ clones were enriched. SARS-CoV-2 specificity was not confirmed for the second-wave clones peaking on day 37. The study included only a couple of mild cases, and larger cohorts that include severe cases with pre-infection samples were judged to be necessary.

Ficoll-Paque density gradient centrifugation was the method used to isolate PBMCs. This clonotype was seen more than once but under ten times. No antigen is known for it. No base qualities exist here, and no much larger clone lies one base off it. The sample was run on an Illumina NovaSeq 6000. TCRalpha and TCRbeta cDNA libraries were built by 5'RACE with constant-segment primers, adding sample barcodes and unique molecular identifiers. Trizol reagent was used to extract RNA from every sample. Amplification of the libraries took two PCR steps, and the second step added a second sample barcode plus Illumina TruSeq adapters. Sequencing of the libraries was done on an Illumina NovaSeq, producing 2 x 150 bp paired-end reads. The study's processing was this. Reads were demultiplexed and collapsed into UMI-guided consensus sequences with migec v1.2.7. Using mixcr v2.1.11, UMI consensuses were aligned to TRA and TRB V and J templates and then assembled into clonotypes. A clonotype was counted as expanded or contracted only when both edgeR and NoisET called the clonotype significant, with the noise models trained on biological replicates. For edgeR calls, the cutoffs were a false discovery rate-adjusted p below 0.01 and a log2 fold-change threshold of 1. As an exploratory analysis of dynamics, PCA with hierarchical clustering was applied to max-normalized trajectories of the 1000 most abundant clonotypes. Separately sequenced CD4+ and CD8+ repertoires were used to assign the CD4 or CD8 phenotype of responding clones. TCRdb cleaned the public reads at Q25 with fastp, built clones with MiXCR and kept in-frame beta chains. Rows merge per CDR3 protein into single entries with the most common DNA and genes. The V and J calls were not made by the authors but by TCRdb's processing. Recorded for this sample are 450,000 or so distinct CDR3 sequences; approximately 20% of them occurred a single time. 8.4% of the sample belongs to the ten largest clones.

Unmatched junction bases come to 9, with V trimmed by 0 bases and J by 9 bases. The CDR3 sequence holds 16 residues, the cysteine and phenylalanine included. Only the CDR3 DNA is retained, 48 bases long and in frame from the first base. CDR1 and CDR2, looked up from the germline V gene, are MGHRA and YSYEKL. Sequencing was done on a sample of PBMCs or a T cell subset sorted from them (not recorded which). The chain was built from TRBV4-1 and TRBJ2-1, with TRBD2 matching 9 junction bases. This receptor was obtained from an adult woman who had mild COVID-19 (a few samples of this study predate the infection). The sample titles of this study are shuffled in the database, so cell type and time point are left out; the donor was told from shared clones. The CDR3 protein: CASSQDKAGGPVEQFF. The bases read TGCGCCAGCAGCCAAGATAAGGCGGGGGGGCCGGTTGAGCAGTTCTTC.